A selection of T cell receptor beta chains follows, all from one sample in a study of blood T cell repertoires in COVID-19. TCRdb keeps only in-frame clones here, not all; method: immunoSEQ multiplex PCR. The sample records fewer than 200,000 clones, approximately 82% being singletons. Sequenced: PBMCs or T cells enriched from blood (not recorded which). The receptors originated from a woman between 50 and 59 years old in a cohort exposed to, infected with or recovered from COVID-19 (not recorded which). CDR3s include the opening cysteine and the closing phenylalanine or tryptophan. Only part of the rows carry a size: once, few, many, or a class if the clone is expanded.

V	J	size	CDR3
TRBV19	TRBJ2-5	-	CASSMVVGETQYF
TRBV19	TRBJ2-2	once	CATTGATRTGELFF
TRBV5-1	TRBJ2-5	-	CASSLGVGGVTDQETQYF
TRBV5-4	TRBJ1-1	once	CASSLGGRVNTEAFF
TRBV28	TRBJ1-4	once	CASSTGQPNEKLFF
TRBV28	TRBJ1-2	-	CASTAGGYGYTF
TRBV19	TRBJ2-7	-	CASSILVALEGSYEQYF
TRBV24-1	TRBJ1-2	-	CATSDSRVPPSYGYTF
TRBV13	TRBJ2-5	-	CASSSGTGTGNGETQYF
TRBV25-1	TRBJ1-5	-	CASSDGDSNQPQHF
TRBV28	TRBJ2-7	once	CASILGQGMGLDREQYF
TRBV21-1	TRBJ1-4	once	CASINEQGLNEKLFF
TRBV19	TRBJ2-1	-	CASSIALAGTYNEQFF
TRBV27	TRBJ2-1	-	CASSLWTSNEQFF
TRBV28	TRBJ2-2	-	CASRMGAGGTGELFF
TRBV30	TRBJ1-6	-	CAWSVLGQGSPLHF
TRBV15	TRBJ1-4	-	CATSARQGNEKLFF
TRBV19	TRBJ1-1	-	CASSIGGDRGHTEAFF
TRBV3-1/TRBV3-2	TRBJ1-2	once	CASSQAGQAKGYTF
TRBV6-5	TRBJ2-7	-	CASSYRDRGHYEQYF
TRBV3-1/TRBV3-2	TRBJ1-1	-	CASGGAGTEAFF
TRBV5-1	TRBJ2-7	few	CASSLQTGGNEQYF
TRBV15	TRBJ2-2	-	CATSKRTPHNTGELFF
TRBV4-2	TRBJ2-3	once	CASSQKLAMEGDTQYF
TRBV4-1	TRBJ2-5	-	CASSSRDRGGETQYF
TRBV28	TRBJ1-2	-	CASHSLVGYTF
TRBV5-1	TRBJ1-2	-	CASSLGSDRRGYTF
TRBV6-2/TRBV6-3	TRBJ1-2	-	CASSSPRQNYGYTF
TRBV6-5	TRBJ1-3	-	CASSYSGQQGGNTIYF
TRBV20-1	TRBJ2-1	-	CSASDVSRGLLDDEQFF
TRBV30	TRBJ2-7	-	CAWSVGLRGVSYEQYF
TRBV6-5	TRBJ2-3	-	CASSVAGGTDTQYF